This T cell receptor beta chain was documented in a study of blood T cell repertoires in COVID-19. Background on the study: The samples span acute and convalescent COVID-19 from the United States, Italy and Spain.

The CDR3 runs to 20 residues. The trim removed 0 bases at V and 6 bases at J, leaving 14 bases unmatched. The germline V gene has CDR1 LGHNA and CDR2 YNFKEQ. Profiled with immunoSEQ multiplex PCR; TCRdb holds only in-frame clones, not every one. The profile shows roughly 87,000 clones, less than 80% of them singletons. The clonotype was recovered from a woman aged 50 to 60 with acute or convalescent COVID-19. Sequenced: peripheral blood. The J gene is TRBJ2-2, the V gene TRBV4-2; TRBD2 aligns across 12 bases. DNA for the CDR3: TGTGCCAGCAGCCAAGAGGCTAGCGGGGGGGCCAGGTTGATCGCCGGGGAGCTGTTTTTT. Its protein is CASSQEASGGARLIAGELFF.